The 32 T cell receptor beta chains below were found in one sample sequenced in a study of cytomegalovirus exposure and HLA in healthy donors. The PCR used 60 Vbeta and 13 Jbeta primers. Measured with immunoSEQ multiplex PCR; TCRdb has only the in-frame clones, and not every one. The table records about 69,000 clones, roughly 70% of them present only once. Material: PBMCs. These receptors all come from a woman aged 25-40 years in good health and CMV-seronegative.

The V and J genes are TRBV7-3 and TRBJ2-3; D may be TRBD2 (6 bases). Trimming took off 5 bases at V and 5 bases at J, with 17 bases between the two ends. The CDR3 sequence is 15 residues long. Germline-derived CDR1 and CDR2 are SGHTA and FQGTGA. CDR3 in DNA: TGTGCCAGCAGCACAACTCCGGGACTGCTAGATACGCAGTATTTT. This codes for CASSTTPGLLDTQYF.

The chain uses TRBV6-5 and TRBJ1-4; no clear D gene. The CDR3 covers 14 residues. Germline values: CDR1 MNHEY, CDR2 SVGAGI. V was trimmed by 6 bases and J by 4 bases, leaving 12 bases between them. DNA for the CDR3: TGTGCCAGCAGCTTACTCGGGATTAATGAAAAACTGTTTTTT. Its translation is CASSLLGINEKLFF.

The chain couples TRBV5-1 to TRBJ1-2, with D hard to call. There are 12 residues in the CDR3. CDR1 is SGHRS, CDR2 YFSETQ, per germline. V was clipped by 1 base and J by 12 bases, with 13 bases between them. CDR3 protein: CASSLNWELHTF. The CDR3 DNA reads TGCGCCAGCAGCTTGAACTGGGAGCTTCACACCTTC.

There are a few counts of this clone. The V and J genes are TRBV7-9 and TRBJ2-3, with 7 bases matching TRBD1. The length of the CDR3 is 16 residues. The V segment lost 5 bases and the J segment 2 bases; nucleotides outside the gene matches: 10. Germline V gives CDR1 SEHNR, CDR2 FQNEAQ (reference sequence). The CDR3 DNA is TGTGCCAGCAGCCCGAGACAGGGTCGAACCACAGATACGCAGTATTTT. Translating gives CASSPRQGRTTDTQYF.

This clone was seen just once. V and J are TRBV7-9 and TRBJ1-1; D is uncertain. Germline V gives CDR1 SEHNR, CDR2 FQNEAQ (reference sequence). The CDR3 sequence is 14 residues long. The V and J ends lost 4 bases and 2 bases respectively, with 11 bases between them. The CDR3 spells CASSSWTGNTEAFF. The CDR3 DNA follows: TGTGCCAGCAGCTCCTGGACGGGAAACACTGAAGCTTTCTTT.

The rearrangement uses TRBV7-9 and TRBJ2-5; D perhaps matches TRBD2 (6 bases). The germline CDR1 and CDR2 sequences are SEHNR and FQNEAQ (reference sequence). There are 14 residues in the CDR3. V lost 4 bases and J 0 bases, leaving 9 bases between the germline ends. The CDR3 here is CASSWSGDQETQYF. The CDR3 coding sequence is TGTGCCAGCAGCTGGTCGGGGGACCAAGAGACCCAGTACTTC.

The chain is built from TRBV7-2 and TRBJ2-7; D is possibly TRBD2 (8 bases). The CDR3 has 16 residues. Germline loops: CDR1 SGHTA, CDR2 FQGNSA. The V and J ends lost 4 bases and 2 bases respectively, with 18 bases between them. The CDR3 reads CASSSQGGLVPYEQYF. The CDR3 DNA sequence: TGTGCCAGCAGCTCCCAGGGGGGACTAGTTCCCTACGAGCAGTACTTC.

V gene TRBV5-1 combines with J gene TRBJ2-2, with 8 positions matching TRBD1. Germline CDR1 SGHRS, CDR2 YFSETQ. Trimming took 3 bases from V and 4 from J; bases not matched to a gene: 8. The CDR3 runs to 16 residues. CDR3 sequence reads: CASSSQGAPGTGELFF. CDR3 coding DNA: TGCGCCAGCAGCTCGCAGGGGGCGCCGGGCACCGGGGAGCTGTTTTTT.

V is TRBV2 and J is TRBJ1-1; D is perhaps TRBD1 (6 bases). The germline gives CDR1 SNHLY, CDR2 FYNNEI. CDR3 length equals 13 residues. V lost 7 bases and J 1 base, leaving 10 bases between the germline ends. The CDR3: CASMGGQNTEAFF. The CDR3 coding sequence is TGTGCCAGCATGGGGGGGCAGAACACTGAAGCTTTCTTT.

CDR3 sequence reads: CASSLNRDRDTYEQYF. The CDR3, as DNA: TGTGCCAGCAGCTTAAACCGGGACAGGGACACCTACGAGCAGTACTTC. The chain combines TRBV5-6 with TRBJ2-7, with TRBD1 matching 9 bases. The CDR3 spans 16 residues. Germline V gene lookup returns CDR1 SGHDT and CDR2 YYEEEE. Trimming removed 2 bases from V and 2 bases from J; junction bases left unmatched: 8.

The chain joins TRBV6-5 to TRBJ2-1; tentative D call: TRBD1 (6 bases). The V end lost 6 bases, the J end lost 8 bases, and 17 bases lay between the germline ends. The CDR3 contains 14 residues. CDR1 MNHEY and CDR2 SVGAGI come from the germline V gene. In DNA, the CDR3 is TGTGCCAGCAGCAAACCCAGGGGTAGCCATGAGCAGTTCTTC. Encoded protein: CASSKPRGSHEQFF.

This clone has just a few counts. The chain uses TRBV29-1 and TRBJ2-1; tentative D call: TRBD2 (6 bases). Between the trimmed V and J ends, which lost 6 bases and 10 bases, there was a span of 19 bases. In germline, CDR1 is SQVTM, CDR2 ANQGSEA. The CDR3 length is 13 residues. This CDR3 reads CSVQRLGSGEQFF. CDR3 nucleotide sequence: TGCAGCGTCCAAAGGTTAGGGAGCGGGGAGCAGTTCTTC.

The CDR3 loop is CASKDGGAADTQYF. CDR3 nucleotides: TGTGCCAGCAAGGACGGGGGGGCAGCAGATACGCAGTATTTT. The rearrangement uses TRBV6-6 and TRBJ2-3, with TRBD2 matching 8 bases. CDR1 and CDR2 (germline): MNHNY, SVGAGI (reference sequence). CDR3 size: 14 residues. Trimming cost V 7 bases and J 4 bases; bases outside gene matches: 7.

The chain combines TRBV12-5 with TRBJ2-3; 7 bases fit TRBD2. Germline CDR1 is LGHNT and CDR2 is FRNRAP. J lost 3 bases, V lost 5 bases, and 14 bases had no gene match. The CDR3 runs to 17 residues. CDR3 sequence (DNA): TGTGCTAGTGGTCTGGCAAGGGGCGGGGGAGGGACAGATACGCAGTATTTT. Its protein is CASGLARGGGGTDTQYF.

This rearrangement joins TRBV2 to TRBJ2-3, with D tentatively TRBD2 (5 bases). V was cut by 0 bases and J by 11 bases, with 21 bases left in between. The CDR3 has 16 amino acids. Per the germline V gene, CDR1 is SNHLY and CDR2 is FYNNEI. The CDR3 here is CASSEARGEGRRKQYF. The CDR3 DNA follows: TGTGCCAGCAGTGAAGCTCGGGGAGAGGGTCGACGAAAGCAGTATTTT.

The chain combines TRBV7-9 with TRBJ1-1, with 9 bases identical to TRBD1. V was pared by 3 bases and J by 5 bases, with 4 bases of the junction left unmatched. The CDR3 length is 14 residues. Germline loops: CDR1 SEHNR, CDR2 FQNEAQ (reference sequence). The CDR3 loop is CASSFDRGSTEAFF. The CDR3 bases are TGTGCCAGCAGCTTCGACAGGGGGTCGACTGAAGCTTTCTTT.

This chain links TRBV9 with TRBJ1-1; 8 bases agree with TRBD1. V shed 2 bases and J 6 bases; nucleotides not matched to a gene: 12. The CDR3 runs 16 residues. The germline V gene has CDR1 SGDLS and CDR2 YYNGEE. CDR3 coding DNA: TGTGCCAGCAGCGTGGTTGGACAGGGCCGGGTTCCTGAAGCTTTCTTT. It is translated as CASSVVGQGRVPEAFF.

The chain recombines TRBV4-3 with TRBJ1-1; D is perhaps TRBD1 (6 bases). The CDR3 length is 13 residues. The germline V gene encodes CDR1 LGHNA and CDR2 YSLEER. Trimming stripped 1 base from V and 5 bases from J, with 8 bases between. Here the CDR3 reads CASSQVRGTEAFF. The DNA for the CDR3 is TGCGCCAGCAGCCAAGTAAGGGGGACTGAAGCTTTCTTT.

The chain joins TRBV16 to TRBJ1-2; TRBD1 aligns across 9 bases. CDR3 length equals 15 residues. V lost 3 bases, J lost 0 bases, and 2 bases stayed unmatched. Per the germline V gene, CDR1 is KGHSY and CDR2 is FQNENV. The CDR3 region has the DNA TGTGCCAGCAGCCATAGGGACAGGGCTAACTATGGCTACACCTTC. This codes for CASSHRDRANYGYTF.

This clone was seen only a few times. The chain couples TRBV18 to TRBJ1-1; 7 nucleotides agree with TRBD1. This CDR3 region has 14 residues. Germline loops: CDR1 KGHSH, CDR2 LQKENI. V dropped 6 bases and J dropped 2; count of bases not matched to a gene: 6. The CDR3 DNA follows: TGTGCCAGCTCCGGGACAGCGCCCAACACTGAAGCTTTCTTT. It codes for CASSGTAPNTEAFF.

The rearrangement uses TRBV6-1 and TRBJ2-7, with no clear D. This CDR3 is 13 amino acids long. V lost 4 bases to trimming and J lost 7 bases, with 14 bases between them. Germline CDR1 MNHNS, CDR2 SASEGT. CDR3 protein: CASSGARSMEQYF. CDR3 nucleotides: TGTGCCAGCAGTGGGGCCAGATCGATGGAGCAGTACTTC.

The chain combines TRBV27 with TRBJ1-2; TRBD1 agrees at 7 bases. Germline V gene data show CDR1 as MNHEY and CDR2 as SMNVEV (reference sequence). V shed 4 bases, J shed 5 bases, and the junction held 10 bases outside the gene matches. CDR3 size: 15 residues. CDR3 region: CASSSEDRRRYGYTF. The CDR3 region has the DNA TGTGCCAGCAGTTCAGAGGACAGGAGAAGATATGGCTACACCTTC.

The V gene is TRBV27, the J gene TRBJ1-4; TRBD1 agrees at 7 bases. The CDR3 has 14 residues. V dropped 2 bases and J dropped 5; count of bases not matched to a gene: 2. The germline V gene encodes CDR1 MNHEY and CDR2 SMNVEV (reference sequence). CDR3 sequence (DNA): TGTGCCAGCAGTTTACAGACAGGGAATGAAAAACTGTTTTTT. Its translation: CASSLQTGNEKLFF. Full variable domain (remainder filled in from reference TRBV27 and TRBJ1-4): EAQVTQNPRYLITVTGKKLTVTCSQNMNHEYMSWYRQDPGLGLRQIYYSMNVEVTDKGDVPEGYKVSRKEKRNFPLILESPSPNQTSLYFCASSLQTGNEKLFFGSGTQLSVL.

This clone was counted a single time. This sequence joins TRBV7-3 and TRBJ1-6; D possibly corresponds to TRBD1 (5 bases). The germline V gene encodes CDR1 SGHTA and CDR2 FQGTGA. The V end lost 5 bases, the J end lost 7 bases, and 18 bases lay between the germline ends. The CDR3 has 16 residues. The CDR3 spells CASSREGPRGNSPLHF. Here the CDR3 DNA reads TGTGCCAGCAGCAGGGAGGGGCCGCGGGGGAATTCACCCCTCCACTTT.

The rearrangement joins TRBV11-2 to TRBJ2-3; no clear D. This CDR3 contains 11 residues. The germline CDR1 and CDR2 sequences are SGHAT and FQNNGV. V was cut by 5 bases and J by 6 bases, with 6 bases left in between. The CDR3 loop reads CASSQRDTQYF. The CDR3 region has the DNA TGTGCCAGCAGCCAGAGGGATACGCAGTATTTT.

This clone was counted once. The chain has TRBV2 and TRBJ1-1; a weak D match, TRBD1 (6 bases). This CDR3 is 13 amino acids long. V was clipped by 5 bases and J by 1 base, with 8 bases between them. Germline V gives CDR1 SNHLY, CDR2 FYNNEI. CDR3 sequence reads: CASSLQGNTEAFF. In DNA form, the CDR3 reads TGTGCCAGCAGTTTACAGGGGAACACTGAAGCTTTCTTT.

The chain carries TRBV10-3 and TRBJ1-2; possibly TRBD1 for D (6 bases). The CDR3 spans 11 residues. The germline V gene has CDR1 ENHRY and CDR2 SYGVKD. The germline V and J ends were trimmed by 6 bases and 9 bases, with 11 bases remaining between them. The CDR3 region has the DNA TGTGCCATCAGGGGGACAAAGCGCTACACCTTC. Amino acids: CAIRGTKRYTF.

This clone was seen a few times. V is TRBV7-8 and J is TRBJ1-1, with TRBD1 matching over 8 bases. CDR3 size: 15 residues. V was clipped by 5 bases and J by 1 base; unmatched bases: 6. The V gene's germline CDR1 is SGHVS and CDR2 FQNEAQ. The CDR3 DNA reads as TGTGCCAGCAGCAAAAGGGGACAGGAGAACACTGAAGCTTTCTTT. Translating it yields CASSKRGQENTEAFF.

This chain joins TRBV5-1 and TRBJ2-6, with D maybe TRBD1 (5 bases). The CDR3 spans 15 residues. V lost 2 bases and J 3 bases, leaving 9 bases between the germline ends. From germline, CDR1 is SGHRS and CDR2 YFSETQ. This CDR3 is CASSFWQGGANVLTF. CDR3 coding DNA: TGCGCCAGCAGCTTCTGGCAGGGTGGGGCCAACGTCCTGACTTTC.

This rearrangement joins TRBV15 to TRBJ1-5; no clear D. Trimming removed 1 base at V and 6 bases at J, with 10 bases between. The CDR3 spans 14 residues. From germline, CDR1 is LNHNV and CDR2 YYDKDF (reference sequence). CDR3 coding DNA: TGTGCCACCAGCAGAGGTGGGGAGAGTCAGCCCCAGCATTTT. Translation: CATSRGGESQPQHF.

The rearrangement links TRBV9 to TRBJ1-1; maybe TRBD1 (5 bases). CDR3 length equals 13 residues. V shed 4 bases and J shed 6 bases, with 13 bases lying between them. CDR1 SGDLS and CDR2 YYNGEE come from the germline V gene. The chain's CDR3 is CASSPEGAPEAFF. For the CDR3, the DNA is TGTGCCAGCAGCCCAGAAGGGGCACCTGAAGCTTTCTTT.

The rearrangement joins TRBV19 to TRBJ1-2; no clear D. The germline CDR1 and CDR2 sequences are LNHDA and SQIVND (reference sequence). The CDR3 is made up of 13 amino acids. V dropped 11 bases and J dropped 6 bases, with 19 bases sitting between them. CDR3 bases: TGTGCCTCCCGAGGAAACGGTTACGATGGCTACACCTTC. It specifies CASRGNGYDGYTF.